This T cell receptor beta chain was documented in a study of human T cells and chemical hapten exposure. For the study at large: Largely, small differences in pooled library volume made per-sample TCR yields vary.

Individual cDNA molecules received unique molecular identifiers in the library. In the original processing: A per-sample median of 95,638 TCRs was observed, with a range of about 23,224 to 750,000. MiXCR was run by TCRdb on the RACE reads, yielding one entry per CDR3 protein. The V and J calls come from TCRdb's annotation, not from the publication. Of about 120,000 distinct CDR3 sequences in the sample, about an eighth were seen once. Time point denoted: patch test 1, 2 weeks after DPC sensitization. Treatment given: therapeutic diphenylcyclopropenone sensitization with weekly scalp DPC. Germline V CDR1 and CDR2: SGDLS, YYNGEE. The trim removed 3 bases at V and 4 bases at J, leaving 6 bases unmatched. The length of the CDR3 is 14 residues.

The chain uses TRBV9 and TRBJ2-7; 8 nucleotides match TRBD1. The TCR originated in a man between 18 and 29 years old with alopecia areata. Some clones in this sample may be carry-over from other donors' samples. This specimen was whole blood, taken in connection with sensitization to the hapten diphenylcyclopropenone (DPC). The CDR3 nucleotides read TGTGCCAGCAGCGACGGGACAGGCGTGTACGAGCAGTACTTC. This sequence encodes CASSDGTGVYEQYF.